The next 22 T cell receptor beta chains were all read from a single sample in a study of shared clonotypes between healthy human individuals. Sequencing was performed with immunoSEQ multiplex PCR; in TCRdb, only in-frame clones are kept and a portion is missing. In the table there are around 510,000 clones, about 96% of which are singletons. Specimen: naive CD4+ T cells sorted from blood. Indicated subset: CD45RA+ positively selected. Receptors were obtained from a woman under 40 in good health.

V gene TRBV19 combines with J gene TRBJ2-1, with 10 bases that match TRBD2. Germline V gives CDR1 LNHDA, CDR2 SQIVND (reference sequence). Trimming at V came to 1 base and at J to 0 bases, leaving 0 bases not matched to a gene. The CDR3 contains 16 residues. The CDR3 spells CASSIVAGGSYNEQFF. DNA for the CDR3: TGTGCCAGTAGTATAGTAGCGGGAGGCTCCTACAATGAGCAGTTCTTC.

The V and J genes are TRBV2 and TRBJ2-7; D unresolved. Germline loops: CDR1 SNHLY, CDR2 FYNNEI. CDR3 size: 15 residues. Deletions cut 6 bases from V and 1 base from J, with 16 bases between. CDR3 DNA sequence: TGTGCCAGCAGCGCCTCGCGACACATGTCCTACGAGCAGTACTTC. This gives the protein CASSASRHMSYEQYF.

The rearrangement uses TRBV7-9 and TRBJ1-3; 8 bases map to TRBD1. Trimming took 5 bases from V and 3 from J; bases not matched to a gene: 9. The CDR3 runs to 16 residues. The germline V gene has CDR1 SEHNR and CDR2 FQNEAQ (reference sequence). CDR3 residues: CASSPQGVANGNTIYF. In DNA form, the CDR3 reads TGTGCCAGCAGCCCACAGGGGGTCGCAAATGGAAACACCATATATTTT.

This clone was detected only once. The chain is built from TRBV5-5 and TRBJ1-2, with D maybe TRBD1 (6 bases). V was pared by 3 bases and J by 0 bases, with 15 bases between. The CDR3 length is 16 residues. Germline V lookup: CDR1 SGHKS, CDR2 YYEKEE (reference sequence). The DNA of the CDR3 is TGTGCCAGCAGCTCGCAGGGGCCGGGGTCTAACTATGGCTACACCTTC. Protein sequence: CASSSQGPGSNYGYTF.

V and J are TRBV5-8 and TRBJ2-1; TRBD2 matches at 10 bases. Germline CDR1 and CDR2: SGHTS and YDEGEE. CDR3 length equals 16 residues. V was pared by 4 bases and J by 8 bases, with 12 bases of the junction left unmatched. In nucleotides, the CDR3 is TGTGCCAGCAGCCCCGATCTAGCGGGAGAAATCGATGAGCAGTTCTTC. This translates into CASSPDLAGEIDEQFF. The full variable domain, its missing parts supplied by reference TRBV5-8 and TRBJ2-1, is EAGVTQSPTHLIKTRGQQATLRCSPISGHTSVYWYQQALGLGLQFLLWYDEGEERNRGNFPPRFSGRQFPNYSSELNVNALELEDSALYLCASSPDLAGEIDEQFFGPGTRLTVL.

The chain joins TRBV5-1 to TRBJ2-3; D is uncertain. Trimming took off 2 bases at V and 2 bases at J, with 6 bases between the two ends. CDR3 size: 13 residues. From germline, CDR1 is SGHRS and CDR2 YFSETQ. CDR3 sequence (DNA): TGCGCCAGCAGCTTAGAGGACACAGATACGCAGTATTTT. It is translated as CASSLEDTDTQYF.

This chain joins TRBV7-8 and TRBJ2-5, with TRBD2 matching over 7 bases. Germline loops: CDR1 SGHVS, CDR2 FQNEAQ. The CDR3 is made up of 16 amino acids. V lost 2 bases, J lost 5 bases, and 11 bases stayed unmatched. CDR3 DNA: TGTGCCAGCAGCTTACGGGGAGCGGGACCAGAGGAGACCCAGTACTTC. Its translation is CASSLRGAGPEETQYF.

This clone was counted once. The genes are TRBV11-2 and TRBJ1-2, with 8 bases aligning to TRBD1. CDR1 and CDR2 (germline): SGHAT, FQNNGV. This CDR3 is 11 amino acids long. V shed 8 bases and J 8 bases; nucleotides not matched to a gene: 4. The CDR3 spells CASSQGAGYTF. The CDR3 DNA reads TGTGCCAGCTCCCAGGGGGCCGGCTACACCTTC.

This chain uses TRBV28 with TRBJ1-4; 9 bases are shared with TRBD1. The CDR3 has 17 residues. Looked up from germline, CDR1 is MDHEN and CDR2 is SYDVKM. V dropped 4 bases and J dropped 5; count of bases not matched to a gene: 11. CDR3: CASSSAGQGGYNEKLFF. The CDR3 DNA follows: TGTGCCAGCAGTTCGGCGGGACAGGGTGGCTACAATGAAAAACTGTTTTTT.

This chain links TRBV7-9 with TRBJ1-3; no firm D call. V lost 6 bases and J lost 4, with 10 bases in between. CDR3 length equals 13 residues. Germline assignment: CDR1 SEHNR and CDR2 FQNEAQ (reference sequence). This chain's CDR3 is CASRRDRGNTIYF. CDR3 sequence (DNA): TGTGCCAGCAGGCGTGATAGGGGAAACACCATATATTTT.

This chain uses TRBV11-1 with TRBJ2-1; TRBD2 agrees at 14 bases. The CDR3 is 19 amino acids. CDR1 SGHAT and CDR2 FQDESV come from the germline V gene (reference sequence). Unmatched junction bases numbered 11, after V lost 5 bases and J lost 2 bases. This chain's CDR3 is CASSTSGTSGSRPYNEQFF. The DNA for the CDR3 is TGTGCCAGCAGCACCTCAGGGACTAGCGGGAGTCGCCCCTACAATGAGCAGTTCTTC. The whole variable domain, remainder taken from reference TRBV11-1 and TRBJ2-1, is EAEVAQSPRYKITEKSQAVAFWCDPISGHATLYWYRQILGQGPELLVQFQDESVVDDSQLPKDRFSAERLKGVDSTLKIQPAELGDSAMYLCASSTSGTSGSRPYNEQFFGPGTRLTVL.

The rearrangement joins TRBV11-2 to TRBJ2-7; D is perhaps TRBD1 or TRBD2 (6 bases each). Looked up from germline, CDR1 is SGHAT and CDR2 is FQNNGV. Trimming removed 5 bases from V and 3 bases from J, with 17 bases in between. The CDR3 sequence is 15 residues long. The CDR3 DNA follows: TGTGCCAGCAGCCCGCCGCTCCGGGGGCACTACGAGCAGTACTTC. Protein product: CASSPPLRGHYEQYF.

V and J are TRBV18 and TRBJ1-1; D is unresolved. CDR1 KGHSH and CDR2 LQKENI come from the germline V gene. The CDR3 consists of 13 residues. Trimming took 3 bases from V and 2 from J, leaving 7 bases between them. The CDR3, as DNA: TGTGCCAGCTCACCCATGGGTAACACTGAAGCTTTCTTT. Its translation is CASSPMGNTEAFF.

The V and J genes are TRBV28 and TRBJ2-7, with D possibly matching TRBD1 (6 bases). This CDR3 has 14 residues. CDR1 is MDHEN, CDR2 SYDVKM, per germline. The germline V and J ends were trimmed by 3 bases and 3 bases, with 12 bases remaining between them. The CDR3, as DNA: TGTGCCAGCAGTTTTTCCGGGACAATCTACGAGCAGTACTTC. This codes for CASSFSGTIYEQYF.

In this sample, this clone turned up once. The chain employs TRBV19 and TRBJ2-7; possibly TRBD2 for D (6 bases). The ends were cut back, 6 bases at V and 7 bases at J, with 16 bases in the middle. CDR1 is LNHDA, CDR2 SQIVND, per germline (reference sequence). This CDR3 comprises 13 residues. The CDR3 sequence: CASSPRRGGEQYF. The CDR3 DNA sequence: TGTGCCAGTAGCCCCAGGCGAGGAGGGGAGCAGTACTTC.

The chain's CDR3 is CASNLEREVPTQYF. CDR3 DNA: TGTGCCAGCAACCTAGAGCGGGAAGTTCCGACCCAGTACTTC. The rearrangement uses TRBV2 and TRBJ2-5, with 7 bases fitting TRBD2. CDR3 length: 14 amino acids. The J segment lost 7 bases and the V segment lost 7 bases, leaving 12 bases of the junction unmatched. CDR1 and CDR2 from the germline V gene are SNHLY and FYNNEI.

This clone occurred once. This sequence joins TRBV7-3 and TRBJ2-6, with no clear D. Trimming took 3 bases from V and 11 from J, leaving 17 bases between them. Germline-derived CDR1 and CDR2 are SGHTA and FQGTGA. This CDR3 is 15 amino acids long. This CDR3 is CASSLRGRPVDVLTF. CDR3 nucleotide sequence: TGTGCCAGCAGCTTGAGAGGACGGCCAGTGGACGTCCTGACTTTC.

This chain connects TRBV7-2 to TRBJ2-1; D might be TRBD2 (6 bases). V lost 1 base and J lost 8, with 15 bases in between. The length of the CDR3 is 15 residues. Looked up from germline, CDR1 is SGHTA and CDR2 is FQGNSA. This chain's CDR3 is CASSLEPRREYEQFF. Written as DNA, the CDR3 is TGTGCCAGCAGCTTAGAGCCCCGGCGGGAATATGAGCAGTTCTTC.

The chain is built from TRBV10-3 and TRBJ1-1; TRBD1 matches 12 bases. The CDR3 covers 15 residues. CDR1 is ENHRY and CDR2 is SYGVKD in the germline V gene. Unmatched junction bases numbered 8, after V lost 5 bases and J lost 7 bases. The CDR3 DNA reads TGTGCCATCAGTACCGGGACAGGGGGCATCGTTGAAGCTTTCTTT. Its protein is CAISTGTGGIVEAFF.

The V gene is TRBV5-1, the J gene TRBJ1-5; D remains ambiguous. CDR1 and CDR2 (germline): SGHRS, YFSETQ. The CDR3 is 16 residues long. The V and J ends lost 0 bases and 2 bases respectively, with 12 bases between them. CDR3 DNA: TGCGCCAGCAGCTTGGTCCCGGCGGGTGGCAATCAGCCCCAGCATTTT. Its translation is CASSLVPAGGNQPQHF.

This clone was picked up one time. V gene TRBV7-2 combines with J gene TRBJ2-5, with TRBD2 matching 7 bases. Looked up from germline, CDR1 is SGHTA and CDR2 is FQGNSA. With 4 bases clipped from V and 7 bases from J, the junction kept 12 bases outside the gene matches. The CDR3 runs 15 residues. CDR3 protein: CASSSSGTTLRTQYF. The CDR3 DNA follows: TGTGCCAGCAGCTCAAGCGGGACTACCCTCAGGACCCAGTACTTC.

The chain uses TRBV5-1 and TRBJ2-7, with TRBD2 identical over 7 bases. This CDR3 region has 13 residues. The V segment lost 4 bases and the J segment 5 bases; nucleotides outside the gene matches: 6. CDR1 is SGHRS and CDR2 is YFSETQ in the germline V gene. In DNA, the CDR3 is TGCGCCAGCAGCCTGGAGCGGGATAACGAGCAGTACTTC. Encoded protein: CASSLERDNEQYF.